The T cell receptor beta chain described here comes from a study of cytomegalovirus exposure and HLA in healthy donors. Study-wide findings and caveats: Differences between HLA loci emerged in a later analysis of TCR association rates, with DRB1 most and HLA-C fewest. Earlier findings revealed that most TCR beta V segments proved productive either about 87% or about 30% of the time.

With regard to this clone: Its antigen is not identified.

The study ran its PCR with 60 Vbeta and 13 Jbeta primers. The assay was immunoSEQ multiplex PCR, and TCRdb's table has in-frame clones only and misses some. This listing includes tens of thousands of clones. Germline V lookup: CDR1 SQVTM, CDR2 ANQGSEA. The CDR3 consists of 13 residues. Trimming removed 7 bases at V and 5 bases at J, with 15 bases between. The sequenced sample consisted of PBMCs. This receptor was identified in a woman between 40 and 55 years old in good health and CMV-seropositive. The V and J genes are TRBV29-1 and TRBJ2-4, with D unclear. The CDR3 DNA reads TGCAGCGCCGAGACACCGCCCGAAAACATTCAGTACTTC. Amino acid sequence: CSAETPPENIQYF.